The clone carrying this T cell receptor beta chain was recorded many times. This record comes from a study of T cells in Graves' hyperthyroidism and ophthalmopathy. TCR beta CDR3 regions were amplified from RNA. The HTBI primer set drove a first-round RT-PCR of the TCR CDR3. TCRdb re-derived calls from the multiplex PCR reads in MiXCR, one entry per CDR3 protein. Altogether 250,000 to 300,000 distinct CDR3 sequences are present, 13% to 15% being singletons, with the ten largest covering 10% to 15%. Orbital computed tomography and thyroid ultrasound, together with serum TRAb and thyroxine and clinical symptoms, were used for diagnoses. V was shortened by 6 bases and J by 1 base, with 15 bases between the two germline ends. The CDR3 sequence is 15 residues long. Germline V gene data show CDR1 as ENHRY and CDR2 as SYGVKD.

This receptor was obtained from a middle-aged woman with Graves' hyperthyroidism that later progressed to Graves' ophthalmopathy. The rearrangement uses TRBV10-3 and TRBJ1-1; D is unresolved. Sequencing was carried out using blood. The DNA of the CDR3 is TGTGCCATCAGCAAAGGGAGTTTGGAGAACACTGAAGCTTTCTTT. Protein product: CAISKGSLENTEAFF.